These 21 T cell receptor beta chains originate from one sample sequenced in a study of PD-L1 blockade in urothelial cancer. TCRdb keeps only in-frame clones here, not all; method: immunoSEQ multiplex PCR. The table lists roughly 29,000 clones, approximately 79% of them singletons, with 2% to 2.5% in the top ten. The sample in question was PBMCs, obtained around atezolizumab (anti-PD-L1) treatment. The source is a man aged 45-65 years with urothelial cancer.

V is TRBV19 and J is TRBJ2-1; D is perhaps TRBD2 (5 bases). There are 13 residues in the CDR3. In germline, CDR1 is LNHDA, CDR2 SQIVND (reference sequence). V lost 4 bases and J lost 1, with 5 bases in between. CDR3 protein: CASSTGSYNEQFF. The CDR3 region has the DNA TGTGCCAGTAGTACGGGGTCCTACAATGAGCAGTTCTTC. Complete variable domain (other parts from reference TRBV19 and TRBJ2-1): DGGITQSPKYLFRKEGQNVTLSCEQNLNHDAMYWYRQDPGQGLRLIYYSQIVNDFQKGDIAEGYSVSREKKESFPLTVTSAQKNPTAFYLCASSTGSYNEQFFGPGTRLTVL.

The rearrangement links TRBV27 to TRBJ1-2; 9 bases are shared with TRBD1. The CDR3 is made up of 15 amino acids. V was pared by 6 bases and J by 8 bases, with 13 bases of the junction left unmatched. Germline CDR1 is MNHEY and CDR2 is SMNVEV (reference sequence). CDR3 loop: CASSYTGQGMGGYTF. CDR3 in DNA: TGTGCCAGCAGCTACACGGGACAGGGAATGGGAGGCTACACCTTC.

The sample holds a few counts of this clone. In DNA, the CDR3 is TGTGCCAGCAGTTTCCGGGGTTCACACAATGAGCAGTTCTTC. Encoded protein: CASSFRGSHNEQFF. This sequence joins TRBV6-5 and TRBJ2-1, with D possibly being TRBD2 (5 bases). Germline lookup yields CDR1 MNHEY and CDR2 SVGAGI. The CDR3 extends over 14 amino acids. The V and J ends lost 4 bases and 5 bases respectively, with 12 bases between them.

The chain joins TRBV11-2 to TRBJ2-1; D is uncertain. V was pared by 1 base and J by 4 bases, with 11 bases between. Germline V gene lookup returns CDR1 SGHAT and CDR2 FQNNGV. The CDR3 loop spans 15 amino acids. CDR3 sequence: CASSLAFDSYNEQFF. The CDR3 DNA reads TGTGCCAGCAGCTTAGCCTTCGACTCGTACAATGAGCAGTTCTTC.

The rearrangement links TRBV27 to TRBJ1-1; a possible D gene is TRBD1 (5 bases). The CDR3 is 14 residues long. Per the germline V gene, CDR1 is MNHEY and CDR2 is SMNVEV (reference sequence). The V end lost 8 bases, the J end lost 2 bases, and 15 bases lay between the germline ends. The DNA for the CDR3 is TGTGCCAGCGGGCGACAGAACCGAAACACTGAAGCTTTCTTT. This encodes CASGRQNRNTEAFF.

The CDR3 is CASSLSPSTSGRDTGELFF. Here the CDR3 DNA reads TGTGCCAGCAGCTTAAGCCCATCAACTAGCGGGAGGGATACCGGGGAGCTGTTTTTT. The chain links TRBV7-8 to TRBJ2-2, with 13 bases lining up with TRBD2. CDR1 and CDR2 from the germline V gene are SGHVS and FQNEAQ. With 2 bases clipped from V and 5 bases from J, the junction kept 11 bases outside the gene matches. The CDR3 covers 19 residues.

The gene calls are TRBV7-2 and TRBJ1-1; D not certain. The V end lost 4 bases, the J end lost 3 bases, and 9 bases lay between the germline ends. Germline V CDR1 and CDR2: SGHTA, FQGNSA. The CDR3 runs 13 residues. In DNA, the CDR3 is TGTGCCAGCAGCTCATACCTATACACTGAAGCTTTCTTT. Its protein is CASSSYLYTEAFF.

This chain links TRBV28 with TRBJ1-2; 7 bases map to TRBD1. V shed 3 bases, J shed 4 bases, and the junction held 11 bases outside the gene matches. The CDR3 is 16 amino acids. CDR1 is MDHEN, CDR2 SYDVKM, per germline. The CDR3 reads CASSFAPGGGGYGYTF. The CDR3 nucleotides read TGTGCCAGCAGTTTTGCCCCGGGAGGGGGCGGCTATGGCTACACCTTC.

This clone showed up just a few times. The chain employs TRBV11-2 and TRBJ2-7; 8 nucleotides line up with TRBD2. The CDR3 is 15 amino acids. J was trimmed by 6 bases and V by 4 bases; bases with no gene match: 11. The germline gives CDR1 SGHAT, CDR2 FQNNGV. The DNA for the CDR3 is TGTGCCAGCAGCTCCTGGGCGGGGGGACCGGGCGAGCAGTACGTC. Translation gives CASSSWAGGPGEQYV.

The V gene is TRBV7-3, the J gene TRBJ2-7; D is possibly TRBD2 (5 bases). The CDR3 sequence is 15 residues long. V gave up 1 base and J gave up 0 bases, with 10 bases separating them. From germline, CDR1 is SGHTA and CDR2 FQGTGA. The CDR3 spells CASSLNVGSSYEQYF. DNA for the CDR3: TGTGCCAGCAGCTTAAATGTGGGGAGCTCCTACGAGCAGTACTTC.

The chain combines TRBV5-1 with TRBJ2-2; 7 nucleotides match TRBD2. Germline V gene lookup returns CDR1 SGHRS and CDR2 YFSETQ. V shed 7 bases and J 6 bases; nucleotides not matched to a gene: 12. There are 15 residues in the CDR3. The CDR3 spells CASSRGDPRSGELFF. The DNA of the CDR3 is TGCGCCAGCTCCCGGGGGGACCCCCGGTCCGGGGAGCTGTTTTTT. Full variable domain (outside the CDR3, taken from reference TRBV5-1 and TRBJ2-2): KAGVTQTPRYLIKTRGQQVTLSCSPISGHRSVSWYQQTPGQGLQFLFEYFSETQRNKGNFPGRFSGRQFSNSRSEMNVSTLELGDSALYLCASSRGDPRSGELFFGEGSRLTVL.

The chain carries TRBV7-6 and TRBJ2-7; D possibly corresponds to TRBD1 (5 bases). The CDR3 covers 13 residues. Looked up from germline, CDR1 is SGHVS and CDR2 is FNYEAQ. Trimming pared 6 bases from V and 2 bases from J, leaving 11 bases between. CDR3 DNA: TGTGCCAGCAGTCAGACAGAGGCCTACGAGCAGTACGTC. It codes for CASSQTEAYEQYV.

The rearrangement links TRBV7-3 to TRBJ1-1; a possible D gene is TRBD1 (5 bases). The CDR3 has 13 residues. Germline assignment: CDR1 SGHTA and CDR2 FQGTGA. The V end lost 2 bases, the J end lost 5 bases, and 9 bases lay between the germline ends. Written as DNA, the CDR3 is TGTGCCAGCAGCTTAGGGACTACTACTGAAGCTTTCTTT. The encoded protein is CASSLGTTTEAFF.

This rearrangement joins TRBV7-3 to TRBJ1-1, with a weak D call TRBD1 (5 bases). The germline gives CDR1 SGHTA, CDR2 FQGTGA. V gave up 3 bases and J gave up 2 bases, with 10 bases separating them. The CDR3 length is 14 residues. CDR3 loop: CASSLGGFNTEAFF. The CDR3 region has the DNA TGTGCCAGCAGCTTGGGGGGGTTTAACACTGAAGCTTTCTTT.

The CDR3 here is CASSYDSSSYNSPLHF. In nucleotides, the CDR3 is TGTGCCAGCAGTTACGATTCGAGCTCCTATAATTCACCCCTCCACTTT. The chain combines TRBV6-5 with TRBJ1-6; D unclear. The CDR3 loop spans 16 amino acids. V was pared by 2 bases and J by 0 bases, with 8 bases between. CDR1 and CDR2 (germline): MNHEY, SVGAGI.

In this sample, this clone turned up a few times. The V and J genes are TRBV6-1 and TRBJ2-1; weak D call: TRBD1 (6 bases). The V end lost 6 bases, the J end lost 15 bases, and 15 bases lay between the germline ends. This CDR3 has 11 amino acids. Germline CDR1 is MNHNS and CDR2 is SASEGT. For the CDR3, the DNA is TGTGCCAGCAGGGAGGACAGTAGACCGTTCTTC. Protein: CASREDSRPFF.

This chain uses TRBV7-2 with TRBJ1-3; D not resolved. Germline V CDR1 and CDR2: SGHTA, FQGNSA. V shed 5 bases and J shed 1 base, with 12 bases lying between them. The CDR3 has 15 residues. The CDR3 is CASSPARTSGNTIYF. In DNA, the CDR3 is TGTGCCAGCAGCCCCGCCCGGACTTCTGGAAACACCATATATTTT.

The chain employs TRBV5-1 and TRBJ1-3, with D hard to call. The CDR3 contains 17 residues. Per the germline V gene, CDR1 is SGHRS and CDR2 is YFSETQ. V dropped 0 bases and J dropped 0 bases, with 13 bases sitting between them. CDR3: CASSLDVRFSSGNTIYF. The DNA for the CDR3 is TGCGCCAGCAGCTTGGATGTCAGATTCAGCTCTGGAAACACCATATATTTT.

Here the CDR3 DNA reads TGTGCCAGCAGCTTCGCGGGGGCAACAGATACGCAGTATTTT. Encoded protein: CASSFAGATDTQYF. The V and J genes are TRBV9 and TRBJ2-3; tentatively, D is TRBD2 (7 bases). From germline, CDR1 is SGDLS and CDR2 YYNGEE. CDR3 size: 14 residues. V gave up 4 bases and J gave up 3 bases, with 12 bases separating them.

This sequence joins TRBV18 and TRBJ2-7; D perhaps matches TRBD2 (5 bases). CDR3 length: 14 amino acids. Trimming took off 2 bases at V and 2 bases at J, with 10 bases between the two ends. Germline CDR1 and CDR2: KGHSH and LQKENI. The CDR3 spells CASSPRERTYEQYV. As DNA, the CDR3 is TGTGCCAGCTCACCAAGGGAGAGAACCTACGAGCAGTACGTC.

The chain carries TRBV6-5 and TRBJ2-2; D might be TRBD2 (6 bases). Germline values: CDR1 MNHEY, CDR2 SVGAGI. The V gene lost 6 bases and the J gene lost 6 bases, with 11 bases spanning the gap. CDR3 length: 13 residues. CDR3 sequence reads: CASRELASGELFF. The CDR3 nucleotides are TGTGCCAGCAGAGAACTAGCTTCCGGGGAGCTGTTTTTT.